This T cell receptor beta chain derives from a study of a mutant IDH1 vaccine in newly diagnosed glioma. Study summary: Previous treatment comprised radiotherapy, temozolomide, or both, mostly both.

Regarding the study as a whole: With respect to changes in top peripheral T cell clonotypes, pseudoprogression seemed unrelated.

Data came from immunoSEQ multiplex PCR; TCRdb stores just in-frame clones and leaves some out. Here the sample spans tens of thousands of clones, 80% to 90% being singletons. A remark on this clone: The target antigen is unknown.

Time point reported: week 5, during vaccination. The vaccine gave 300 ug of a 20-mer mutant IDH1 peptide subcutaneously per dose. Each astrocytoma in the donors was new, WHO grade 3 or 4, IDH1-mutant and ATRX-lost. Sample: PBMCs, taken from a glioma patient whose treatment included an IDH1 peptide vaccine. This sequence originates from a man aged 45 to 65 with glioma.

The CDR3 here is CASSDRGRGITKLFF. DNA of the CDR3: TGTGCCAGCAGTGACCGGGGGCGCGGTATTACAAAACTGTTTTTT. The genes are TRBV28 and TRBJ1-4; weak D call: TRBD1 (6 bases). This CDR3 has 15 residues. Germline values: CDR1 MDHEN, CDR2 SYDVKM. V dropped 5 bases and J dropped 10 bases, with 20 bases sitting between them.